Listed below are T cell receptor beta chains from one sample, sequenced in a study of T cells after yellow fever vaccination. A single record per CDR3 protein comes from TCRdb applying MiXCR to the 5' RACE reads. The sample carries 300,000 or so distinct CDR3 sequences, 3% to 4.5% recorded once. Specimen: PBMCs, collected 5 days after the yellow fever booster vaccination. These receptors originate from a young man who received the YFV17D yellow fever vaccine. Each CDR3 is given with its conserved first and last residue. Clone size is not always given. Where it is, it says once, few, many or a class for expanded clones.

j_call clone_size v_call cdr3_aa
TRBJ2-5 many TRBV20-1 CSALTSGGLQETQYF
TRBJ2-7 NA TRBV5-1 CASSLAPLTVSYEQYF
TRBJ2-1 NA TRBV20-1 CSARAYRGPDNEQFF
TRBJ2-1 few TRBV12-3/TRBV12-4 CASSGTGGASYNEQFF
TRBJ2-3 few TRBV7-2 CASSERGATDTQYF
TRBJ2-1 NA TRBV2 CASSDVHEQFF
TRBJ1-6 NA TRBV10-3 CAIAPGWNNSPLHF
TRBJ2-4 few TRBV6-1 CASSEADMLMAKNIQYF
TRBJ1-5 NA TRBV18 CASSPARSVTQPQHF
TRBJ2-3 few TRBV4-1 CASSRGAGEGPTDTQYF
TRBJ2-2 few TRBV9 CASSAFGLAFTGELFF
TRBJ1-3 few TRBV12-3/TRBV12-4 CASSLTDTRRAIYF
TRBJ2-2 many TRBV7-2 CASRWETSPGELFF
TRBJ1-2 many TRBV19 CASSPMDGANYGYTF
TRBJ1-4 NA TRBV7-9 CASSPALRREKLFF
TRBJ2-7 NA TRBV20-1 CSASPGPGSYEQYF
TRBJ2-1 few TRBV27 CASSQPTSRRGCNEQFF
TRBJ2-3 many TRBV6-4 CASSDGGWGTDTQYF
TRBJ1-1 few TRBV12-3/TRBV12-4 CASTWTVNTEAFF
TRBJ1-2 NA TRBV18 CASSPQGWDYTF
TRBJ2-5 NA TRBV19 CASSLSGRRKETQYF
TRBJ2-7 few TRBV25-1 CASSESLQSYEQYF
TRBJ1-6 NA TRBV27 CASSQLPTGLNSPLHF
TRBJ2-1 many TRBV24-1 CATSDRRQGTVEEQFF
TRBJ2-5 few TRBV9 CASSVASGGSSRETQYF
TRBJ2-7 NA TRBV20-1 CSASLGVLYEQYF
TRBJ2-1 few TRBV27 CASSLDPWSYNEQFF
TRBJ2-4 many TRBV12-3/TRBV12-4 CASSLSGGWNIQYF
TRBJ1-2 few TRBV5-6 CASSVGNGYGYTF
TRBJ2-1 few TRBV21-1 CASSDRLAGGDEQFF
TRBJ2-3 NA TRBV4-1 CASSQPTSRDTQYF
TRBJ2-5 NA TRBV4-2 CASSQDRQTETQYF
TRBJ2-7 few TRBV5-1 CASSLVAGTYEQYF
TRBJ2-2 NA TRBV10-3 CAISESGSGSGELFF
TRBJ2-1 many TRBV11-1 CASSLIRRGAYNEQFF
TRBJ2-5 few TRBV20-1 CSAGGLGETQYF
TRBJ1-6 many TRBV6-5 CASSYTGKGNSPLHF
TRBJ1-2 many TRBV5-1 CASSLGQEAGYTF
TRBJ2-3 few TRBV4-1 CASSRYSHTSTDTQYF
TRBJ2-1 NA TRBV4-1 CASSHGGGGWGEQFF
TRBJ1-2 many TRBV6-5 CASRSGTRAYGYTF
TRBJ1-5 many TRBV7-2 CASSYRGQQPQHF